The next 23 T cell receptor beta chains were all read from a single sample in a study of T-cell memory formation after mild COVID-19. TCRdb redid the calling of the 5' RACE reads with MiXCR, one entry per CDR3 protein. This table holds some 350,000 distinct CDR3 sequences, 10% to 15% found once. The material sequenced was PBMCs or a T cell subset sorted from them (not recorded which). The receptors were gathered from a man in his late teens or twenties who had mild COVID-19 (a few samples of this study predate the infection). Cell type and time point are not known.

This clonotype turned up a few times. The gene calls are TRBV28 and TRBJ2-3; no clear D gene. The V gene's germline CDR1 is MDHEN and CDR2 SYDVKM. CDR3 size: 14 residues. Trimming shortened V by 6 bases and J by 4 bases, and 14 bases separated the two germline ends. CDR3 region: CASSAPTASDTQYF. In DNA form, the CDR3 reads TGTGCCAGCAGCGCGCCCACAGCTTCAGATACGCAGTATTTT.

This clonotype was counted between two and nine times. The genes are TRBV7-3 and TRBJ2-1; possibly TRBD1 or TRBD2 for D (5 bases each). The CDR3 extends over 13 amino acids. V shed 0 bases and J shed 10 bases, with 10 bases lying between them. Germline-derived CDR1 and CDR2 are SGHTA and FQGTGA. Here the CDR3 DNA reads TGTGCCAGCAGCTTAACGTTATGGGACGAGCAGTTCTTC. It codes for CASSLTLWDEQFF.

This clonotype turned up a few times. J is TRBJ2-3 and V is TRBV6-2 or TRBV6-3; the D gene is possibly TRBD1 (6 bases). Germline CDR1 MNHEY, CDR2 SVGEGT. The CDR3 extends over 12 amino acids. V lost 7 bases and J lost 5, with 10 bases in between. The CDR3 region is CASTGEVDTQYF. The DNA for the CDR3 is TGTGCCAGCACAGGGGAAGTAGATACGCAGTATTTT.

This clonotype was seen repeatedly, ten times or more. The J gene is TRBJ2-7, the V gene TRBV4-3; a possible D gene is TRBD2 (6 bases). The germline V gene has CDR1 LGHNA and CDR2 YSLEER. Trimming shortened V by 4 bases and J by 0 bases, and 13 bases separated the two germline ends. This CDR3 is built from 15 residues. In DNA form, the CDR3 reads TGCGCCAGCAGCCTCCGGGACTTGAGCTCCTACGAGCAGTACTTC. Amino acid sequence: CASSLRDLSSYEQYF.

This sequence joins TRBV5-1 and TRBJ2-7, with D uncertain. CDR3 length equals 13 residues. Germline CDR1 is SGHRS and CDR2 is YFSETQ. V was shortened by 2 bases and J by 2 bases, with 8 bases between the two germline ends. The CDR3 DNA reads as TGCGCCAGCAGCTTCGAGACGGCCTACGAGCAGTACTTC. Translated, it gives CASSFETAYEQYF.

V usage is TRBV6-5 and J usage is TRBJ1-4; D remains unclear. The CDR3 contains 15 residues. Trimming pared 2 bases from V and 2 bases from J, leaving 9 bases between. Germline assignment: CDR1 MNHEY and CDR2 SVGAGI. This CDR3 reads CASSYMGSTNEKLFF. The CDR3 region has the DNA TGTGCCAGCAGTTACATGGGGTCTACTAATGAAAAACTGTTTTTT.

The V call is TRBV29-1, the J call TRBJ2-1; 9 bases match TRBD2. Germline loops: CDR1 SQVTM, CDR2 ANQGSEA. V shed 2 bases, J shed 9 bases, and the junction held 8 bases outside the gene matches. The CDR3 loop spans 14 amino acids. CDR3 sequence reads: CSVERASGDLEQFF. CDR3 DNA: TGCAGCGTTGAACGGGCTAGCGGGGATCTTGAGCAGTTCTTC.

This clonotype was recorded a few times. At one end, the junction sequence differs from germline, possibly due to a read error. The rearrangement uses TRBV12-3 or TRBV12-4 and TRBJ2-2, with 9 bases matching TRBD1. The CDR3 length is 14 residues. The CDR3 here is CASRQGANAGELFF. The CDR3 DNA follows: TGTGCCAGCAGACAGGGGGCGAACGCCGGGGAGCTGTTTTTT.

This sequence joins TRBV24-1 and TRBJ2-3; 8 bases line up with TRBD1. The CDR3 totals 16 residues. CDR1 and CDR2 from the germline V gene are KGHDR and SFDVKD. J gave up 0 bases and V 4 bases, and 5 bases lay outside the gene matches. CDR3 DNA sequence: TGTGCCACCAGTGACCCCGGGACAGGCAGCACAGATACGCAGTATTTT. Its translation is CATSDPGTGSTDTQYF.

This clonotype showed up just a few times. The chain's CDR3 is CASSFSNRGRDTQYF. The CDR3 DNA follows: TGTGCCAGCAGCTTTTCTAACAGAGGCCGAGATACGCAGTATTTT. The rearrangement links TRBV7-6 to TRBJ2-3; D not resolved. The ends were cut back, 3 bases at V and 5 bases at J, with 15 bases in the middle. Germline values: CDR1 SGHVS, CDR2 FNYEAQ. The CDR3 runs to 15 residues. The variable domain in full, completed from reference TRBV7-6 and TRBJ2-3, reads GAGVSQSPRYKVTKRGQDVALRCDPISGHVSLYWYRQALGQGPEFLTYFNYEAQQDKSGLPNDRFSAERPEGSISTLTIQRTEQRDSAMYRCASSFSNRGRDTQYFGPGTRLTVL.

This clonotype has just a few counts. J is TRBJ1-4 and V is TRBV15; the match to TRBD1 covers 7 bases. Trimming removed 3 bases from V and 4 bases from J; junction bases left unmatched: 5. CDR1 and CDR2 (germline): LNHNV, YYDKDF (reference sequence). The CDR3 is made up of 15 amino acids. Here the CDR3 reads CATSSRQGYNEKLFF. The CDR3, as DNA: TGTGCCACCAGCAGCAGACAGGGCTATAATGAAAAACTGTTTTTT.

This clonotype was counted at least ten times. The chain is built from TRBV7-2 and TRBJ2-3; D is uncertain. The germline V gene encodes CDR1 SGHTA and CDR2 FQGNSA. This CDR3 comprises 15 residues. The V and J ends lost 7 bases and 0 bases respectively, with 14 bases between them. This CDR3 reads CASTLPDKSTDTQYF. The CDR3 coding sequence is TGTGCCAGCACCCTACCCGATAAAAGCACAGATACGCAGTATTTT. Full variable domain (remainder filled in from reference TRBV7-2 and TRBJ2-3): GAGVSQSPSNKVTEKGKDVELRCDPISGHTALYWYRQSLGQGLEFLIYFQGNSAPDKSGLPSDRFSAERTGGSVSTLTIQRTQQEDSAVYLCASTLPDKSTDTQYFGPGTRLTVL.

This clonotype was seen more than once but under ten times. The CDR3 loop is CASSFGLADTDTQYF. In DNA form, the CDR3 reads TGTGCCAGCAGTTTTGGACTAGCGGACACAGATACGCAGTATTTT. The J gene is TRBJ2-3, the V gene TRBV12-3 or TRBV12-4; TRBD2 agrees at 10 bases. CDR3 length: 15 amino acids. V lost 3 bases and J lost 2; bases outside the gene matches: 2.

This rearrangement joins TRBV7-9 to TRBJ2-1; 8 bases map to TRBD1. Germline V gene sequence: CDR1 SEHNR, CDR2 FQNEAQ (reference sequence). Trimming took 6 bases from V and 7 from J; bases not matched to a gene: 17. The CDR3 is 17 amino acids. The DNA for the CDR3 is TGTGCCAGCAGTTCACACCAGGGGGCGATTGTTTGGAATGAGCAGTTCTTC. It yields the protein CASSSHQGAIVWNEQFF.

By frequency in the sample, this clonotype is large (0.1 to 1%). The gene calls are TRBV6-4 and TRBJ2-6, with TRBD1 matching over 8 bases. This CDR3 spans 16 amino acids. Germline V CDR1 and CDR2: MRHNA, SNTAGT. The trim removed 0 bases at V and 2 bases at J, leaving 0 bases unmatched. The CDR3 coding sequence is TGTGCCAGCAGTGACTCGACAGGGGCTGGGGCCAACGTCCTGACTTTC. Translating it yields CASSDSTGAGANVLTF.

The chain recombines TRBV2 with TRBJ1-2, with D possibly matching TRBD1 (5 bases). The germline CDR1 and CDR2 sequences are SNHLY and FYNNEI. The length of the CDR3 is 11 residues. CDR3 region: CALGDGYGYTF. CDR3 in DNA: TGTGCTTTGGGGGACGGCTATGGCTACACCTTC.

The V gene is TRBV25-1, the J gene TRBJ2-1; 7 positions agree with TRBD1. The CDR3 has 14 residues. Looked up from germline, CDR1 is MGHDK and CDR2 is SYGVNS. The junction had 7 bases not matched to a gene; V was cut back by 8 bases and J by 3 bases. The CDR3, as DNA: TGTGCCAGCCTTCCGGGACAGAGCTACAATGAGCAGTTCTTC. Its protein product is CASLPGQSYNEQFF. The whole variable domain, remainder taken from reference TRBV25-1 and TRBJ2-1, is EADIYQTPRYLVIGTGKKITLECSQTMGHDKMYWYQQDPGMELHLIHYSYGVNSTEKGDLSSESTVSRIRTEHFPLTLESARPSHTSQYLCASLPGQSYNEQFFGPGTRLTVL.

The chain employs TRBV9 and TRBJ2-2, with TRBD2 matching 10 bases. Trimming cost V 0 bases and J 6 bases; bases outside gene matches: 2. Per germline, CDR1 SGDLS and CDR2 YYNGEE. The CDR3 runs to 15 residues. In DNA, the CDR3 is TGTGCCAGCAGCGTAGTAGCGGGGGGACCCGGGGAGCTGTTTTTT. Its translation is CASSVVAGGPGELFF.

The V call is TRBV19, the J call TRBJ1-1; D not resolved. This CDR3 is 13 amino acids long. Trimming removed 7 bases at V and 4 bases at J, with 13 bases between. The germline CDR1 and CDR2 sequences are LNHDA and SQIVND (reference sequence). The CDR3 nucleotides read TGTGCCAGTAAGGTCCCAGGCGGCACTGAAGCTTTCTTT. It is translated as CASKVPGGTEAFF.

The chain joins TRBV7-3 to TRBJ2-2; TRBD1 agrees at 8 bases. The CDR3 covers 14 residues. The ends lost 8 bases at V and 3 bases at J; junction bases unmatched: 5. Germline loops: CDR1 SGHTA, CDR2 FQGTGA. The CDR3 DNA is TGTGCCAGCTCTACAGGGGGAGACACCGGGGAGCTGTTTTTT. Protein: CASSTGGDTGELFF. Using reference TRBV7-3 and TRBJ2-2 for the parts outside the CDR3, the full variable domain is GAGVSQTPSNKVTEKGKYVELRCDPISGHTALYWYRQSLGQGPEFLIYFQGTGAADDSGLPNDRFFAVRPEGSVSTLKIQRTERGDSAVYLCASSTGGDTGELFFGEGSRLTVL.

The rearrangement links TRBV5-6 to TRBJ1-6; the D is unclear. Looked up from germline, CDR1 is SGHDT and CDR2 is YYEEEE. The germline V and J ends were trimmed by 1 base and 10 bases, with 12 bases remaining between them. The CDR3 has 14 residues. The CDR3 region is CASSLSGANSPLHF. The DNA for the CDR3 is TGTGCCAGCAGCTTGAGTGGTGCTAACTCACCCCTCCACTTT.

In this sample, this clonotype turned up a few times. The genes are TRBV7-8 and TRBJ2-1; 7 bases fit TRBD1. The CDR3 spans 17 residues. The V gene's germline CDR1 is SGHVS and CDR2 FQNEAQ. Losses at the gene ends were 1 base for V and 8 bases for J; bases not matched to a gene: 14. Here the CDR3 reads CASSLVRRTGVGHEQFF. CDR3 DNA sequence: TGTGCCAGCAGCTTAGTCCGGCGCACAGGGGTTGGGCATGAGCAGTTCTTC.

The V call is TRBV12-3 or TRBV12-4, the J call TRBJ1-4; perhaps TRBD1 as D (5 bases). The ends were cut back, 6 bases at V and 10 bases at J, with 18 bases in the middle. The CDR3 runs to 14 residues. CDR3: CASSPGRAWGKLFF. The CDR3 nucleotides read TGTGCCAGCAGCCCGGGACGGGCGTGGGGAAAACTGTTTTTT.